The next 19 T cell receptor beta chains were all read from a single sample in a study of T cells in Graves' hyperthyroidism and ophthalmopathy. TCR beta CDR3 sequences were amplified from RNA transcripts. RT-PCR in the first round (using the HTBI primer set) targeted the TCR CDR3. TCRdb passed the multiplex PCR reads through MiXCR, listing each CDR3 protein once. Here the sample spans roughly 420,000 distinct CDR3 sequences, approximately 14% being singletons. The sequenced sample consisted of blood. Every receptor here comes from a woman between 18 and 30 years old with Graves' hyperthyroidism.

This clonotype was counted at least ten times. The CDR3 nucleotides read TGTGCCAGCAGCCTTGTGGGGACAGGGATTACAGATACGCAGTATTTT. Translated: CASSLVGTGITDTQYF. The chain recombines TRBV11-2 with TRBJ2-3, with TRBD1 matching 9 bases. The CDR3 contains 16 residues. V was clipped by 5 bases and J by 3 bases; unmatched bases: 9. The V gene's germline CDR1 is SGHAT and CDR2 FQNNGV.

The V gene is TRBV2, the J gene TRBJ2-7; 11 nucleotides match TRBD1. The CDR3 runs 15 residues. Germline V gene data show CDR1 as SNHLY and CDR2 as FYNNEI. After removal of 6 bases from V and 0 bases from J, the junction contained 4 bases not matched to a gene. Here the CDR3 reads CASRGDRGGSYEQYF. CDR3 DNA: TGTGCCAGCAGGGGGGACAGGGGGGGCTCCTACGAGCAGTACTTC.

This clonotype was recorded many times. V is TRBV7-9 and J is TRBJ1-1; 9 bases are a match to TRBD1. After removal of 6 bases from V and 1 base from J, the junction contained 3 bases not matched to a gene. The CDR3 totals 14 residues. Germline V CDR1 and CDR2: SEHNR, FQNEAQ (reference sequence). The CDR3: CASRSDRGNTEAFF. The CDR3 DNA sequence: TGTGCCAGCAGATCGGACAGGGGGAACACTGAAGCTTTCTTT. Full variable domain (missing parts from reference TRBV7-9 and TRBJ1-1): DTGVSQNPRHKITKRGQNVTFRCDPISEHNRLYWYRQTLGQGPEFLTYFQNEAQLEKSRLLSDRFSAERPKGSFSTLEIQRTEQGDSAMYLCASRSDRGNTEAFFGQGTRLTVV.

This clonotype was seen many times. This chain connects TRBV3-1 to TRBJ2-3; D not resolved. This CDR3 spans 13 amino acids. The germline V and J ends were trimmed by 6 bases and 3 bases, with 10 bases remaining between them. Germline-derived CDR1 and CDR2 are LGHDT and YNNKEL (reference sequence). The CDR3 here is CASSHMGTDTQYF. DNA for the CDR3: TGTGCCAGCAGTCATATGGGGACAGATACGCAGTATTTT.

This clonotype came up many times. The J gene is TRBJ1-1, the V gene TRBV27, with unresolved D. Germline V lookup: CDR1 MNHEY, CDR2 SMNVEV (reference sequence). V lost 8 bases and J lost 0, with 7 bases in between. The CDR3 totals 12 residues. Here the CDR3 DNA reads TGTGCCAGCGGTGGGGTGAACACTGAAGCTTTCTTT. Translated, it gives CASGGVNTEAFF.

A few counts support this clonotype. CDR3 DNA sequence: TGTGCCAGCAGTTTATTCGGTCCCTGGCAGGGACCACTTGAGCAGTACTTC. It is translated as CASSLFGPWQGPLEQYF. This chain joins TRBV27 and TRBJ2-7; D is perhaps TRBD1 or TRBD2 (5 bases each). The CDR3 consists of 17 residues. V lost 1 base, J lost 7 bases, and 23 bases lay in between. From germline, CDR1 is MNHEY and CDR2 SMNVEV (reference sequence).

The chain links TRBV19 to TRBJ2-1; TRBD2 aligns across 13 bases. This CDR3 is built from 16 residues. Trimming cost V 3 bases and J 10 bases; bases outside gene matches: 9. CDR1 is LNHDA and CDR2 is SQIVND in the germline V gene (reference sequence). The CDR3 reads CASSIPGTSGTREQFF. CDR3 bases: TGTGCCAGTAGTATCCCCGGGACTAGCGGGACGAGGGAGCAGTTCTTC.

This clonotype was seen repeatedly, ten times or more. The V gene is TRBV12-3 or TRBV12-4, the J gene TRBJ2-6, with 10 bases that match TRBD1. This CDR3 is 17 amino acids long. The trim removed 8 bases at V and 2 bases at J, leaving 9 bases unmatched. CDR3 DNA sequence: TGTGCCAGCGCAACCGGGACAGGGGCTACTGGGGCCAACGTCCTGACTTTC. This encodes CASATGTGATGANVLTF.

This chain connects TRBV7-9 to TRBJ2-7; D may correspond to TRBD1 or TRBD2 (5 bases each). The CDR3 totals 16 residues. Deletions cut 4 bases from V and 2 bases from J, with 18 bases between. The germline V gene encodes CDR1 SEHNR and CDR2 FQNEAQ (reference sequence). CDR3 region: CASSSEPRDLTYEQYF. CDR3 in DNA: TGTGCCAGCAGCTCAGAGCCCCGGGACCTAACCTACGAGCAGTACTTC.

This clonotype was recorded a few times. V gene TRBV7-9 combines with J gene TRBJ1-4; TRBD1 agrees at 7 bases. V lost 4 bases to trimming and J lost 4 bases; unmatched junction nucleotides: 3. The CDR3 covers 14 residues. The V gene's germline CDR1 is SEHNR and CDR2 FQNEAQ (reference sequence). CDR3 sequence (DNA): TGTGCCAGCAGCTGGACAGGAGATAATGAAAAACTGTTTTTT. Translating it yields CASSWTGDNEKLFF. The complete variable domain, with remaining parts taken from reference TRBV7-9 and TRBJ1-4, reads DTGVSQNPRHKITKRGQNVTFRCDPISEHNRLYWYRQTLGQGPEFLTYFQNEAQLEKSRLLSDRFSAERPKGSFSTLEIQRTEQGDSAMYLCASSWTGDNEKLFFGSGTQLSVL.

In its sample, this clonotype was seen many times. The chain carries TRBV20-1 and TRBJ2-1, with 10 bases that match TRBD2. V was clipped by 3 bases and J by 0 bases; unmatched bases: 14. The CDR3 has 19 residues. CDR1 is DFQATT, CDR2 SNEGSKA, per germline (reference sequence). The CDR3 spells CSARPGLATLLSSYNEQFF. DNA of the CDR3: TGCAGTGCTAGGCCGGGACTAGCGACCCTACTGAGCTCCTACAATGAGCAGTTCTTC.

The chain employs TRBV14 and TRBJ2-3; tentatively, D is TRBD1 (6 bases). This CDR3 region has 16 residues. V was clipped by 3 bases and J by 10 bases, with 23 bases between them. The V gene's germline CDR1 is SGHDN and CDR2 FVKESK. The CDR3 DNA reads TGTGCCAGCAGCCACATTGGTAGGGGGAACACAGTGGCGCAGTATTTT. Its protein product is CASSHIGRGNTVAQYF.

This clonotype came up many times. This chain uses TRBV3-1 with TRBJ1-2; D gene ambiguous. Per the germline V gene, CDR1 is LGHDT and CDR2 is YNNKEL (reference sequence). Trimming removed 1 base from V and 6 bases from J, with 9 bases in between. The CDR3 contains 13 residues. This CDR3 is CASSQVAVNGYTF. In DNA, the CDR3 is TGTGCCAGCAGCCAAGTCGCCGTAAATGGCTACACCTTC.

The chain carries TRBV12-3 or TRBV12-4 and TRBJ2-6; the D call may be TRBD1 or TRBD2 (5 bases each). Between the trimmed V and J ends, which lost 3 bases and 1 base, there was a span of 10 bases. The CDR3 has 16 amino acids. DNA of the CDR3: TGTGCCAGCAGTTTTCAGGGAGTTTCTGGGGCCAACGTCCTGACTTTC. It yields the protein CASSFQGVSGANVLTF.

This clonotype was counted at least ten times. This chain uses TRBV10-3 with TRBJ2-1, with 16 positions matching TRBD2. Germline V CDR1 and CDR2: ENHRY, SYGVKD. V lost 11 bases and J lost 9; bases outside the gene matches: 13. CDR3 length: 16 residues. CDR3 sequence (DNA): TGTGCCGTCGGACCGGGACTAGCGGGAGGGGAGGGTGAGCAGTTCTTC. Translated: CAVGPGLAGGEGEQFF.

This clonotype was seen repeatedly, ten times or more. The chain uses TRBV12-3 or TRBV12-4 and TRBJ2-3, with 8 nucleotides matching TRBD2. The CDR3 has 15 residues. Germline trimming cut 4 bases from V and 4 bases from J; bases unmatched to any gene: 7. The CDR3 region has the DNA TGTGCCAGCAGTTCGGGGGGGTTGACGGCAGATACGCAGTATTTT. It encodes CASSSGGLTADTQYF.

CDR3 protein: CSVEVGKALATDTQYF. The CDR3, as DNA: TGCAGCGTTGAAGTCGGTAAGGCACTAGCCACAGATACGCAGTATTTT. V usage is TRBV29-1 and J usage is TRBJ2-3, with a possible D match to TRBD2 (6 bases). CDR1 SQVTM and CDR2 ANQGSEA come from the germline V gene. V was trimmed by 1 base and J by 2 bases, leaving 16 bases between them. There are 16 residues in the CDR3.

This clonotype occurred a few times. The rearrangement links TRBV6-6 to TRBJ1-2, with TRBD1 matching over 7 bases. V dropped 2 bases and J dropped 4; count of bases not matched to a gene: 4. Germline loops: CDR1 MNHNY, CDR2 SVGAGI (reference sequence). This CDR3 has 14 amino acids. The CDR3 DNA reads as TGTGCCAGCAGTTACACAGGGGAGGGCTATGGCTACACCTTC. As protein: CASSYTGEGYGYTF.

This clonotype was observed many times. V usage is TRBV14 and J usage is TRBJ1-1, with TRBD1 identical over 7 bases. Germline loops: CDR1 SGHDN, CDR2 FVKESK. The length of the CDR3 is 13 residues. V shed 1 base and J 7 bases; nucleotides not matched to a gene: 3. The CDR3 region is CASSQGDSDEAFF. The CDR3 coding sequence is TGTGCCAGCAGCCAAGGGGACAGTGATGAAGCTTTCTTT.